These T cell receptor beta chains were read from a single sample in a study of T cell changes during pregnancy in multiple sclerosis. The table came from immunoSEQ multiplex PCR; TCRdb's copy has only in-frame clones and leaves some out. The sample contains 35,000 to 45,000 clones, 75% to 95% of which appear only once. The sequences come from CD4+ T cells from peripheral blood mononuclear cells, collected after pregnancy. The receptors were gathered from a female donor in good health, enrolled as a control in a pregnancy study. CDR3s include the opening cysteine and the closing phenylalanine or tryptophan. Fields, in order: D gene, V gene, clone size, J gene, CDR3 DNA, CDR3 protein. A D gene is named only where the DNA matches it firmly. Size is omitted from some rows. Given values are once, few, many or a class for expanded clones.

.	TRBV18	.	TRBJ2-2	TGTGCCAGCTCACCAGAGCCCACCGGGGAGCTGTTTTTT	CASSPEPTGELFF
.	TRBV10-3	.	TRBJ2-1	TGTGCCATCAAGTTTGCGGGACAGAGTTTAGAGCAGTTCTTC	CAIKFAGQSLEQFF
.	TRBV27	.	TRBJ1-5	TGTGCCAGCAGTTTTTACAATCAGCCCCAGCATTTT	CASSFYNQPQHF
TRBD1	TRBV18	.	TRBJ1-1	TGTGCCAGCTCACAGGACAGGGGGTTGACTGAAGCTTTCTTT	CASSQDRGLTEAFF
TRBD1	TRBV5-6	.	TRBJ1-6	TGTGCCAGCAGCCCAGGAGGGGGCCCCTTCGATTCACCCCTCCACTTT	CASSPGGGPFDSPLHF
.	TRBV29-1	.	TRBJ1-1	TGCAGCGCCACAACAGGGAAGGAAACTGAAGCTTTCTTT	CSATTGKETEAFF
.	TRBV2	.	TRBJ1-5	TGTGCCAGCAGTGAACACAGGTCCTACGGTCAGCCCCAGCATTTT	CASSEHRSYGQPQHF
.	TRBV29-1	.	TRBJ2-7	TGCAGCGTTGAAGGGATACAGTCGGCCCGCAACTACGAGCAGTACTTC	CSVEGIQSARNYEQYF
.	TRBV27	.	TRBJ2-3	TGTGCCAGCAGCCTCGGGTTTGTCGCAGATACGCAGTATTTT	CASSLGFVADTQYF
TRBD1	TRBV5-1	.	TRBJ1-4	TGCGCCAGCGGCCCTACGACGGGGACAGGCAGTGAAAAACTGTTTTTT	CASGPTTGTGSEKLFF
.	TRBV6-5	.	TRBJ2-7	TGTGCCACGACTTCGGACAGTTCCTACGAGCAGTACTTC	CATTSDSSYEQYF
.	TRBV6-6	few	TRBJ1-1	TGTGCCAGCAGGATCGGGGAGGGAAGGACTGAAGCTTTCTTT	CASRIGEGRTEAFF
TRBD2	TRBV4-1	.	TRBJ2-2	TGCGCCAGCAGCCAAGTCCCTAGCGGGGGGTCCACCGGGGAGCTGTTTTTT	CASSQVPSGGSTGELFF
TRBD2	TRBV19	once	TRBJ2-7	TGTGCCAGTAGTATTAGCCGGAGGACTAGCGGGAGGACAACTAGGACCTACGAGCAGTACTTC	CASSISRRTSGRTTRTYEQYF
.	TRBV28	.	TRBJ2-3	TGTGCCAGCAGTCTCACTAGCTCCGATACGCAGTATTTT	CASSLTSSDTQYF